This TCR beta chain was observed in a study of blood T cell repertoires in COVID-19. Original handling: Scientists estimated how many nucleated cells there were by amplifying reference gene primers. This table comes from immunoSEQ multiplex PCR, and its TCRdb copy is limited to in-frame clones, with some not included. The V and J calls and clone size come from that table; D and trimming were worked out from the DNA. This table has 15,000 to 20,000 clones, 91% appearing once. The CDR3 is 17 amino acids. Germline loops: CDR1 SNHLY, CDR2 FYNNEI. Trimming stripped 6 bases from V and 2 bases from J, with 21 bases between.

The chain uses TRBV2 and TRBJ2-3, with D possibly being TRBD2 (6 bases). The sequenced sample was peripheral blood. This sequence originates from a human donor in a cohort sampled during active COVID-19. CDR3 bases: TGTGCCAGCAGGAGCCCCATCGGGGGAAGGAACACAGATACGCAGTATTTT. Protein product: CASRSPIGGRNTDTQYF.